This TCR beta chain was obtained from a study of blood T cell repertoires in COVID-19. Study context: PBMCs, B-cell-depleted T cells, or T cells were the source of the cDNA or gDNA that made up the material.

Method: immunoSEQ multiplex PCR; TCRdb's copy keeps in-frame clones and lacks some. Here the sample spans 200,000 to 250,000 clones, about 86% being singletons. The sample was peripheral blood. The clonotype comes from a man at least 80 years old with acute or convalescent COVID-19.

CDR3 region: CASRGTYLTDTQYF. The CDR3 bases are TGTGCCAGCAGGGGGACATACCTCACAGATACGCAGTATTTT. This rearrangement joins TRBV2 to TRBJ2-3, with a tentative D call TRBD1 (6 bases). Germline loops: CDR1 SNHLY, CDR2 FYNNEI. There are 14 residues in the CDR3. Trimming removed 6 bases at V and 2 bases at J, with 12 bases between.